There are a few counts of the clone carrying this T cell receptor beta chain. The antigen is undetermined. In the authors' workflow: After removing out-of-frame reads, around 2,100,000 distinct TCRbeta sequences remained. Libraries were prepared by immunoSEQ multiplex PCR; TCRdb keeps only in-frame clonotypes and omits some of them. V and J calls and clone size are as listed in that table; D and trimming were resolved from the DNA. The profile covers about 96,000 clones, with around 80% appearing a single time and around 3.6% taken by the ten largest. CDR3 length equals 13 residues. Germline V CDR1 and CDR2: MNHNS, SASEGT. Trimming took 7 bases from V and 1 from J, leaving 10 bases between them. This entry comes from a study of memory CD4+ T cells and cytomegalovirus serostatus. Overall study context: Of the healthy Belgian adults, 9 were CMV seropositive and 24 seronegative. Study-level results: Suggested: most of the CMV-linked TCR signature lies in CD4+ memory cells.

The sort gate was single viable CD3+CD4+CD8-CD45RO+ cells for memory CD4+ T cells. Donors' CMV status reflects serum IgG against pp150, pp28, p38, p52. This chain connects TRBV6-1 to TRBJ2-5, with D unclear. The TCR originated in an adult in good health and CMV-seropositive. The sequenced sample consisted of memory CD4+ T cells from blood. CDR3 region: CASKSVTQETQYF. CDR3 DNA sequence: TGTGCCAGCAAATCGGTGACCCAAGAGACCCAGTACTTC.